This T cell receptor beta chain was observed in a study of beta chain features in type 1 diabetes listed by TCRdb under 2018. At the level of the whole study: No differences in mean age, gender distribution, total cell number or subset yield were found between patients and healthy donors. Regulatory and stem cell-like memory subsets were isolated from only 8 patients and roughly 8 healthy donors, whereas naive and central memory subsets came from all 30 or so donors. Across all samples, 107,917,701 sorted cells were examined, and cell number per subset correlated strongly with RNA yield. In the study, recently diagnosed type 1 diabetes patients and matched healthy donors were compared on the TCRB repertoires of their sorted circulating CD4+ T cell subsets.

What the research found in general, with its limitations: Because the HLA sub-analyses included only small numbers of individuals, any influence of HLA type on TCRB rearrangement was left unresolved. In all four CD4+ subsets, TCRB CDR3 length was moderately but significantly shorter in type 1 diabetes patients. PCR may preferentially amplify shorter templates, but because patient and control samples were amplified and corrected together, any resulting skew would affect both groups equally. At VDJ recombination sites, type 1 diabetes patients had fewer insertions and more deleted nucleotides, which implies abnormalities in thymic rearrangement. Because cDNA was sequenced instead of genomic DNA, activated cells with high expression could be over-represented, although the groups did not differ in activation or CD3 levels. Naive, central memory and regulatory TCRB repertoires appeared to be more similar among patients than among healthy donors.

This clone has just a few counts. No antigen is known for it. No clone much larger than this one lies a single base away; base qualities are absent. A single peripheral blood draw of about 116 mL on average was collected from each donor into heparinised tubes. A BD FACSAria II and a panel including CD45RO, CCR7, CD25, CD127, CD95 and CD27 were used to sort naive, central memory, regulatory and stem cell-like memory CD4+ T cells. All sorted populations exceeded 95% purity. Right away, PBMCs were isolated by Lymphoprep density gradient centrifugation and were stained directly, with no culture step. So that batch effects would be minimized, each experiment stained and sorted samples in pairs, pairing one healthy donor with one patient. V is cut by 5 bases and J by 4 bases, and the space between the germline ends is 23 bases. The CDR3 holds 17 amino acids from the cysteine to the phenylalanine. Left in the record is the CDR3 DNA by itself, 51 bases read in frame from the first base. For CDR1 and CDR2, the germline V gene lists SGHDN and FVKESK.

The High Capacity cDNA Reverse Transcription Kit was used to reverse transcribe all of the isolated RNA, meaning that expressed TCRB transcripts were what got sequenced. Deep immunoSEQ sequencing was performed on naive, central memory and regulatory T cell samples, with an average of about 3.6 million total reads per sample. After sorted cells were lysed in RLT buffer, RNA was extracted with DNase-treated RNeasy Micro or Mini kits, with the choice depending on cell number. To prevent cross-contamination, every cell subset was processed on its own, while patient and healthy donor samples were processed together. The immunoSEQ multiplex PCR was used to amplify TCRB sequences from cDNA, yielding 87-bp fragments that span the CDR3 region. Sequencing of the amplicons was done on the Illumina HiSeq platform. The paper's data handling went like this. PCR bias was computationally corrected using synthetic template baselines, reads within Hamming distance 2 were collapsed, and singletons that could not be merged were discarded. Reads were aligned to IMGT to assign V, D and J genes, CDR3 length, and insertions or deletions at six rearrangement sites. Within each subset, clonotype counts were normalized to sorted cell number, after which true diversity and Gini coefficients were computed with the tcR R package. The overlap coefficient, calculated on TCRB nucleotide sequences, was used to quantify repertoire sharing. As a proxy for the pre-selection repertoire, out-of-frame TCRB sequences from naive cells were analyzed. This is the immuneACCESS table as TCRdb keeps it, with only in-frame sequences that have V and J called. A part of the clones is gone; compared with another copy, unresolved V genes explain less than half, and the rest is unexplained. V and J calls and clone size are given by that table; D and trimming were obtained from the DNA. The sample yields 300,000 to 400,000 clones; roughly 9.6% were counted once. The ten largest clones add up to roughly 0.016% of the sample.

This receptor chain uses TRBV14 and TRBJ1-2; the best D guess is TRBD1, with 6 bases matching. The sequenced sample consisted of naive CD4+ T cells from blood. Explained via the paper, the cell subset or site label denotes: true naive CD4+ T cells. This receptor was obtained from a woman aged 25 to 39 in good health. The CDR3 loop reads CASSYLGGLQGSYGYTF. The bases read TGTGCCAGCAGCTACTTAGGGGGTCTACAGGGCTCCTATGGCTACACCTTC.